The rows below give T cell receptor beta chains drawn from one sample of a study of blood T cell repertoires in COVID-19. Measured with immunoSEQ multiplex PCR; TCRdb has only the in-frame clones, and not every one. The data contain around 300,000 clones, 75% to 90% of them seen just once; the ten biggest clones take up roughly 2.9%. Sequencing was performed on peripheral blood. These receptor sequences come from a woman in her thirties with COVID-19, enrolled during active disease. The CDR3 runs from the conserved cysteine through the conserved F or W. D genes are given only for firm matches. Size values are once, few and many counts, or a class for expanded clones, and some rows have none.

abundance: -
j_gene: TRBJ1-6
v_gene: TRBV27
d_gene: -
CDR3aa: CASTYRGGYYNSPLHF
CDR3nt: TGTGCCAGCACCTACCGGGGGGGTTACTATAATTCACCCCTCCACTTT

abundance: -
j_gene: TRBJ2-5
v_gene: TRBV5-4
d_gene: TRBD2
CDR3aa: CASSAGTSQETQYF
CDR3nt: TGTGCCAGCAGCGCGGGGACTAGTCAAGAGACCCAGTACTTC

abundance: once
j_gene: TRBJ1-1
v_gene: TRBV7-7
d_gene: -
CDR3aa: CASSPYFGGGTEAFF
CDR3nt: TGTGCCAGCAGCCCCTATTTCGGGGGGGGCACTGAAGCTTTCTTT

abundance: -
j_gene: TRBJ2-7
v_gene: TRBV10-3
d_gene: -
CDR3aa: CAIGGGGTGRSYEQYF
CDR3nt: TGTGCCATCGGGGGGGGAGGGACAGGTCGCTCCTACGAGCAGTACTTC

abundance: -
j_gene: TRBJ1-2
v_gene: TRBV7-2
d_gene: TRBD1
CDR3aa: CASSLASGQGGNYGYTF
CDR3nt: TGTGCCAGCAGCTTAGCCTCGGGACAGGGGGGGAACTATGGCTACACCTTC

abundance: -
j_gene: TRBJ2-1
v_gene: TRBV6-4
d_gene: -
CDR3aa: CASSDSSRASYNEQFF
CDR3nt: TGTGCCAGCAGTGACTCGAGTCGAGCATCCTACAATGAGCAGTTCTTC

abundance: -
j_gene: TRBJ1-1
v_gene: TRBV5-1
d_gene: -
CDR3aa: CASSLAAGMNTEAFF
CDR3nt: TGCGCCAGCAGCTTGGCCGCGGGAATGAACACTGAAGCTTTCTTT

abundance: -
j_gene: TRBJ1-2
v_gene: TRBV5-1
d_gene: -
CDR3aa: CASSSPGSSNYGYTF
CDR3nt: TGCGCCAGCAGCTCCCCAGGGTCATCCAACTATGGCTACACCTTC

abundance: few
j_gene: TRBJ1-2
v_gene: TRBV28
d_gene: -
CDR3aa: CASKEVRGGYGYTF
CDR3nt: TGTGCCAGCAAAGAAGTTAGGGGCGGCTATGGCTACACCTTC

abundance: -
j_gene: TRBJ2-7
v_gene: TRBV29-1
d_gene: TRBD2
CDR3aa: CSVASGRYEQYF
CDR3nt: TGCAGCGTTGCTAGCGGGAGGTACGAGCAGTACTTC

abundance: -
j_gene: TRBJ1-2
v_gene: TRBV30
d_gene: TRBD1
CDR3aa: CAWTPRGDYGYTF
CDR3nt: TGTGCCTGGACCCCCAGGGGGGACTATGGCTACACCTTC

abundance: -
j_gene: TRBJ2-3
v_gene: TRBV19
d_gene: TRBD2
CDR3aa: CASSFGLAGGTDTQYF
CDR3nt: TGTGCCAGTAGTTTCGGACTAGCGGGAGGCACAGATACGCAGTATTTT

abundance: -
j_gene: TRBJ2-1
v_gene: TRBV3-1/TRBV3-2
d_gene: TRBD2
CDR3aa: CASTPSGLASHEQFF
CDR3nt: TGTGCCAGCACCCCCTCCGGACTAGCGTCTCATGAGCAGTTCTTC

abundance: -
j_gene: TRBJ2-5
v_gene: TRBV5-5
d_gene: TRBD1
CDR3aa: CASSLWGTGGMVVRETQYF
CDR3nt: TGTGCCAGCAGCTTGTGGGGGACAGGGGGAATGGTGGTCCGAGAGACCCAGTACTTC

abundance: -
j_gene: TRBJ1-2
v_gene: TRBV6-1
d_gene: -
CDR3aa: CASSEQGWGYTF
CDR3nt: TGTGCCAGCAGTGAACAGGGTTGGGGCTACACCTTC

abundance: -
j_gene: TRBJ2-3
v_gene: TRBV19
d_gene: TRBD2
CDR3aa: CASSGTSGSPDTQYF
CDR3nt: TGTGCCAGTAGTGGGACTAGCGGGAGTCCAGATACGCAGTATTTT

abundance: -
j_gene: TRBJ2-1
v_gene: TRBV2
d_gene: TRBD2
CDR3aa: CASRRGLSINEQFF
CDR3nt: TGTGCCAGCAGGCGGGGACTAAGTATCAATGAGCAGTTCTTC

abundance: -
j_gene: TRBJ1-3
v_gene: TRBV7-2
d_gene: -
CDR3aa: CASSLGGGAGSGNTIYF
CDR3nt: TGTGCCAGCAGCTTAGGAGGCGGGGCAGGGTCTGGAAACACCATATATTTT

abundance: -
j_gene: TRBJ2-2
v_gene: TRBV15
d_gene: -
CDR3aa: CATTGEGGPNTGELFF
CDR3nt: TGTGCCACCACCGGCGAGGGAGGCCCCAACACCGGGGAGCTGTTTTTT

abundance: -
j_gene: TRBJ2-2
v_gene: TRBV11-2
d_gene: -
CDR3aa: CASSLDLRRQDYTGELFF
CDR3nt: TGTGCCAGCAGCTTAGATCTCCGAAGACAGGACTACACCGGGGAGCTGTTTTTT

abundance: -
j_gene: TRBJ2-5
v_gene: TRBV3-1/TRBV3-2
d_gene: TRBD2
CDR3aa: CASSRASGIQETQYF
CDR3nt: TGTGCCAGCAGCCGCGCTAGCGGGATTCAAGAGACCCAGTACTTC

abundance: -
j_gene: TRBJ2-5
v_gene: TRBV7-7
d_gene: -
CDR3aa: CASSLDRQETQYF
CDR3nt: TGTGCCAGCAGCTTAGACAGACAAGAGACCCAGTACTTC